Following are 3 T cell receptor beta chains from one sample sequenced in a study of blood T cell repertoires in COVID-19. Sequenced by immunoSEQ multiplex PCR; TCRdb stores in-frame clones only, minus some. In the table there are about 270,000 clones, under 95% of which are singletons. The sequenced sample consisted of PBMCs or T cells enriched from blood (not recorded which). Every receptor here comes from a man between 40 and 49 years old who had been exposed to COVID-19.

J is TRBJ2-1 and V is TRBV2; TRBD1 matches at 10 bases. Germline lookup yields CDR1 SNHLY and CDR2 FYNNEI. V shed 8 bases and J 3 bases; nucleotides not matched to a gene: 7. This CDR3 is 15 amino acids long. The CDR3 is CASRGDRGNYNEQFF. CDR3 nucleotide sequence: TGTGCCAGCCGGGGGGACAGGGGTAACTACAATGAGCAGTTCTTC.

The chain joins TRBV28 to TRBJ1-2; 8 bases are shared with TRBD1. This CDR3 has 13 amino acids. The ends lost 5 bases at V and 4 bases at J; junction bases unmatched: 3. The germline CDR1 and CDR2 sequences are MDHEN and SYDVKM. The CDR3 DNA reads as TGTGCCAGCAGTATCGGACAGGGCTATGGCTACACCTTC. Translated, it gives CASSIGQGYGYTF.

The rearrangement joins TRBV4-2 to TRBJ2-7, with a tentative D call TRBD1 (5 bases). The V gene lost 0 bases and the J gene lost 2 bases, with 5 bases spanning the gap. The CDR3 has 13 residues. Germline lookup yields CDR1 LGHNA and CDR2 YNFKEQ. This chain's CDR3 is CASSQEQAYEQYF. CDR3 in DNA: TGTGCCAGCAGCCAAGAACAGGCCTACGAGCAGTACTTC.